This section outlines one TCR beta chain sequence together with its context. The V and J ends lost 5 bases and 2 bases respectively, with 21 bases between them. The germline V gene has CDR1 SGHTA and CDR2 FQGNSA. The CDR3 length is 17 residues. Original analysis: Cell counts per sample came from amplifying reference gene primers. Some clones are missing from TCRdb's copy, which holds only in-frame ones; the method was immunoSEQ multiplex PCR. V and J calls and clone size are as listed in that table; D and trimming were resolved from the DNA. The profile shows a few hundred thousand clones, roughly 85% of them singletons. This record comes from a study of blood T cell repertoires in COVID-19. Study information: The origin of the acute and convalescent COVID-19 samples was the United States, Italy and Spain. T cells, B-cell-depleted T cells, or PBMCs provided the cDNA or gDNA that served as material.

Source material: peripheral blood. The receptor was isolated from a woman in her thirties with active or convalescent COVID-19. This sequence joins TRBV7-2 and TRBJ1-2, with D maybe TRBD1 (5 bases). The CDR3 protein is CASSLSGAGTANYGYTF. In DNA, the CDR3 is TGTGCCAGCAGCCTTAGCGGAGCCGGGACGGCAAACTATGGCTACACCTTC.